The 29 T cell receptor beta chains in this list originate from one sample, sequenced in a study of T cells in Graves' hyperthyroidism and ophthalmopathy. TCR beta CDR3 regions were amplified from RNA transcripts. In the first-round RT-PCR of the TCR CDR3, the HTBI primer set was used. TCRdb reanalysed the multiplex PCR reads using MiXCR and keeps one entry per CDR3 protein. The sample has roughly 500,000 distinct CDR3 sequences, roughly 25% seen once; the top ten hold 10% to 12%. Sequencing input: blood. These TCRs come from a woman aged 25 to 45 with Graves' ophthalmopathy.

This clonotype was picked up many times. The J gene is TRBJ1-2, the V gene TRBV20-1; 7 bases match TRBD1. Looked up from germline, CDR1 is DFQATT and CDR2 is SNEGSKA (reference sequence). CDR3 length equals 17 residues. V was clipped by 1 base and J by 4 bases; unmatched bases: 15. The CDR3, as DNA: TGCAGTGCTAGAGGATACGGGACAGCTGATTTTTCCTATGGCTACACCTTC. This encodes CSARGYGTADFSYGYTF.

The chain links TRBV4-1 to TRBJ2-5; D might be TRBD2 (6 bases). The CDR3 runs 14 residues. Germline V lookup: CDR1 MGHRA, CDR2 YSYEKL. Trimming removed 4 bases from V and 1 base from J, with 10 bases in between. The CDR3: CASSPGLFQETQYF. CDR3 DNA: TGCGCCAGCAGCCCGGGACTCTTCCAAGAGACCCAGTACTTC.

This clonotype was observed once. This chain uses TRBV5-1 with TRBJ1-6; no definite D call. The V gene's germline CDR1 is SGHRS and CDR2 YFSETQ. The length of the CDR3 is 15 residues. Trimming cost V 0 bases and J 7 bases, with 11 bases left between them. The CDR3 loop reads CASSLAATANSPLHF. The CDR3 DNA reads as TGCGCCAGCAGCTTGGCCGCGACGGCGAATTCACCCCTCCACTTT.

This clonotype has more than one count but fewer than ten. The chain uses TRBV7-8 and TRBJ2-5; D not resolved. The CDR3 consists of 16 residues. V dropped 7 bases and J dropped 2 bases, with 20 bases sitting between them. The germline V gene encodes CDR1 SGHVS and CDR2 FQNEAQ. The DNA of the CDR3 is TGTGCCAGCACCAACTACGACATACTAAAACAAGAGACCCAGTACTTC. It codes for CASTNYDILKQETQYF.

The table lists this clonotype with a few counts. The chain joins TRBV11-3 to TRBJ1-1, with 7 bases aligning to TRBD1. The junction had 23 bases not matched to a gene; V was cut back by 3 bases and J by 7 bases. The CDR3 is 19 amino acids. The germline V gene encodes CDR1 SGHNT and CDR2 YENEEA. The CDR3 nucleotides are TGTGCCAGCAGCTTTTCAATTCGACTCTCTCGGACAGGCGGATATGAAGCTTTCTTT. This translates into CASSFSIRLSRTGGYEAFF.

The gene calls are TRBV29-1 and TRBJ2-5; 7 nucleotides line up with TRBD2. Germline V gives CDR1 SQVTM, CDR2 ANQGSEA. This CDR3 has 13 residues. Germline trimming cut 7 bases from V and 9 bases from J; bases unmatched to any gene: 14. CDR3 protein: CSARLARKGAQYF. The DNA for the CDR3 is TGCAGCGCCCGACTAGCACGGAAGGGAGCCCAGTACTTC.

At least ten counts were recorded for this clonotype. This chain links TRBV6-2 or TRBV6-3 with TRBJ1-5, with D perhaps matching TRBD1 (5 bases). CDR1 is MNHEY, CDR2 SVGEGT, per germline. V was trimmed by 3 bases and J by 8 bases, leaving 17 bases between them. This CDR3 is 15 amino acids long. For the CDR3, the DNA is TGTGCCAGCAGTTATCAGGGACCGCGGTTCGAGCCCCAGCATTTT. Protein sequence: CASSYQGPRFEPQHF.

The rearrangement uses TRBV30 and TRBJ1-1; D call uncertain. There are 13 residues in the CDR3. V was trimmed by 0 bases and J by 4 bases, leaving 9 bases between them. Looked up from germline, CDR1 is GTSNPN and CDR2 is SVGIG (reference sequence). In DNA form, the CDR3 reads TGTGCCTGGAGTGTCGGAGGATCCACTGAAGCTTTCTTT. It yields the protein CAWSVGGSTEAFF. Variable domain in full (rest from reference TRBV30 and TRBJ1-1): SQTIHQWPATLVQPVGSPLSLECTVEGTSNPNLYWYRQAAGRGLQLLFYSVGIGQISSEVPQNLSASRPQDRQFILSSKKLLLSDSGFYLCAWSVGGSTEAFFGQGTRLTVV.

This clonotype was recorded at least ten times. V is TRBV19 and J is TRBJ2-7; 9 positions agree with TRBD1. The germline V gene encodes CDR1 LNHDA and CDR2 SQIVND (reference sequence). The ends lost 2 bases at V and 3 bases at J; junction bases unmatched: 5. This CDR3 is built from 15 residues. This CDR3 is CASSIPGQGDYEQYF. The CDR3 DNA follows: TGTGCCAGTAGTATACCGGGACAGGGAGACTACGAGCAGTACTTC.

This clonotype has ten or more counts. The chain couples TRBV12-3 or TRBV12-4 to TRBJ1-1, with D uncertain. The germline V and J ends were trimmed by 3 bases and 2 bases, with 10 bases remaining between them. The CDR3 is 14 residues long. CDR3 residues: CASSFRVGNTEAFF. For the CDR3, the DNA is TGTGCCAGCAGTTTTCGGGTGGGAAACACTGAAGCTTTCTTT.

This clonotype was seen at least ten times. The CDR3 coding sequence is TGTGCCAGTAGTACACAGGGATGGCCCTACGAGCAGTACTTC. The encoded protein is CASSTQGWPYEQYF. The chain combines TRBV19 with TRBJ2-7, with a tentative D call TRBD1 (6 bases). The CDR3 covers 14 residues. Germline V gene data show CDR1 as LNHDA and CDR2 as SQIVND (reference sequence). Trimming removed 4 bases from V and 2 bases from J, with 12 bases in between. The whole variable domain, filled in from reference TRBV19 and TRBJ2-7, reads DGGITQSPKYLFRKEGQNVTLSCEQNLNHDAMYWYRQDPGQGLRLIYYSQIVNDFQKGDIAEGYSVSREKKESFPLTVTSAQKNPTAFYLCASSTQGWPYEQYFGPGTRLTVT.

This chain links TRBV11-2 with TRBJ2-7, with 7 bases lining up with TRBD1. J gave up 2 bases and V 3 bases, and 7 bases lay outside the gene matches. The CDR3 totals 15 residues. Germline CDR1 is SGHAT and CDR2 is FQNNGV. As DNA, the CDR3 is TGTGCCAGCAGCTTCGGCATTGGACAGGCCTACGAGCAGTACTTC. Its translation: CASSFGIGQAYEQYF.

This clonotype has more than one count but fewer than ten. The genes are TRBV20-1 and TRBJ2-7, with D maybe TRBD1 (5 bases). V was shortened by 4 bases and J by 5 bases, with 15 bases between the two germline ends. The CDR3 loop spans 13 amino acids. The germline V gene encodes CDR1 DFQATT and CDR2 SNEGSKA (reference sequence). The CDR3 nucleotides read TGCAGTGCTACGGACACGTCTCCCGACGAGCAGTACTTC. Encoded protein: CSATDTSPDEQYF.

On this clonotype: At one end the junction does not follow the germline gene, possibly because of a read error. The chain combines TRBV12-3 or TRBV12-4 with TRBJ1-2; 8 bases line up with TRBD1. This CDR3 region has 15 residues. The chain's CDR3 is CAISLGQGANYGYTF. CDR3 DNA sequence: TGTGCCATCAGTTTAGGACAGGGTGCCAACTATGGCTACACCTTC.

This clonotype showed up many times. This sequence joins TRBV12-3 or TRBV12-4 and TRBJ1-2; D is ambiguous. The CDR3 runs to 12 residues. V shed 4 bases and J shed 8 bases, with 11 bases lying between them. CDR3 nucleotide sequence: TGTGCCAGCAGTTCCCGAGAGTCAGGCTACACCTTC. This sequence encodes CASSSRESGYTF.

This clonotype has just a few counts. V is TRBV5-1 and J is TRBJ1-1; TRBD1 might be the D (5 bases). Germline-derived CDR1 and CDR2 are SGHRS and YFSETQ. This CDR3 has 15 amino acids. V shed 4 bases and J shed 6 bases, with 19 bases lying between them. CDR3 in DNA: TGCGCCAGCAGCATCAGGACCGCCCGGGGGTCTGAAGCTTTCTTT. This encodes CASSIRTARGSEAFF.

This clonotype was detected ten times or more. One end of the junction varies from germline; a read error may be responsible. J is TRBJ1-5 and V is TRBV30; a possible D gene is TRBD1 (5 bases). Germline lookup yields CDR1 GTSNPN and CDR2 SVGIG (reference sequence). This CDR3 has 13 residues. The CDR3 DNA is TGTGCCTGGGGTGTAAGGGGCGGGCAGCCCCAGCATTTT. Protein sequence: CAWGVRGGQPQHF.

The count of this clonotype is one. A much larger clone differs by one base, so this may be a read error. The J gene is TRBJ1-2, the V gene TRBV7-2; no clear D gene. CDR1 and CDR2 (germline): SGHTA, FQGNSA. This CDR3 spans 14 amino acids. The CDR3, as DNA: TGTGCCATCAGCTTATTTAACAGTAACTATGGCTACACCTTC. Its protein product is CAISLFNSNYGYTF. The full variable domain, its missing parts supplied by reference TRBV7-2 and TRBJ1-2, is GAGVSQSPSNKVTEKGKDVELRCDPISGHTALYWYRQSLGQGLEFLIYFQGNSAPDKSGLPSDRFSAERTGGSVSTLTIQRTQQEDSAVYLCAISLFNSNYGYTFGSGTRLTVV.

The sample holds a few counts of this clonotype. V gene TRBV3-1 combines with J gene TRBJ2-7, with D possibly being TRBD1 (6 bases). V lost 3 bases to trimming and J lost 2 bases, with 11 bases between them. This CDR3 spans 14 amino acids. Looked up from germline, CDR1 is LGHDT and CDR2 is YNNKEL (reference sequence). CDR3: CASSQVDSPYEQYF. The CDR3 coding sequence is TGTGCCAGCAGCCAGGTGGACAGTCCCTACGAGCAGTACTTC.

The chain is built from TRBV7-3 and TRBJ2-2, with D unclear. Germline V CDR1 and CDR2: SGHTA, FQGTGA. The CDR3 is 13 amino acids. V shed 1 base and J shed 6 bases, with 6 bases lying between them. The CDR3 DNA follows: TGTGCCAGCAGCTTAAGGGGTCCCGGGGAGCTGTTTTTT. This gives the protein CASSLRGPGELFF.

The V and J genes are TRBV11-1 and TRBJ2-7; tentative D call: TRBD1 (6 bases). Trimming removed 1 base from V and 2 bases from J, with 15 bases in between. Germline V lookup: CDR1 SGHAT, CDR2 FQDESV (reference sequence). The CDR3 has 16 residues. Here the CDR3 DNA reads TGTGCCAGCAGCTTAGGAGCATGGGACACCCCCTACGAGCAGTACTTC. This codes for CASSLGAWDTPYEQYF.

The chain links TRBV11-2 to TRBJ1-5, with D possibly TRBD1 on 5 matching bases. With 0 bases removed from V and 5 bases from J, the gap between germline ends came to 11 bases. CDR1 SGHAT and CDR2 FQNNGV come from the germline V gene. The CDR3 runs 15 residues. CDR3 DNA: TGTGCCAGCAGCTTAGATGGCAGGGCGGATCAGCCCCAGCATTTT. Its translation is CASSLDGRADQPQHF.

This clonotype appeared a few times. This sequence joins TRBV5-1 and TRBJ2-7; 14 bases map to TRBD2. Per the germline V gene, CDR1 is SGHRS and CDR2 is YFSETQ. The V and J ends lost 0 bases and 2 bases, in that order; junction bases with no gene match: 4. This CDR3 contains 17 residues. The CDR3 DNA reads TGCGCCAGCAGCTTGGGGACTAGCGGGAGGCATGCCTACGAGCAGTACTTC. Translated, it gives CASSLGTSGRHAYEQYF.

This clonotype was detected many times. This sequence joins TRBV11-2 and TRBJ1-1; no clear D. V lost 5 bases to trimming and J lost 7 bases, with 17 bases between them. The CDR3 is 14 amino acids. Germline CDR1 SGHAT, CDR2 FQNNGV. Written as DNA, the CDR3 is TGTGCCAGCAGCCCCATAGACGCCGGCAGTGAAGCTTTCTTT. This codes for CASSPIDAGSEAFF.

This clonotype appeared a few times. In DNA form, the CDR3 reads TGTGCCAGCAGCTTAACAAACCGGGACAACAATCAGCCCCAGCATTTT. This encodes CASSLTNRDNNQPQHF. V usage is TRBV7-8 and J usage is TRBJ1-5; possible D gene TRBD1, 6 bases. In germline, CDR1 is SGHVS, CDR2 FQNEAQ. Trimming removed 2 bases at V and 3 bases at J, with 14 bases between. This CDR3 comprises 16 residues.

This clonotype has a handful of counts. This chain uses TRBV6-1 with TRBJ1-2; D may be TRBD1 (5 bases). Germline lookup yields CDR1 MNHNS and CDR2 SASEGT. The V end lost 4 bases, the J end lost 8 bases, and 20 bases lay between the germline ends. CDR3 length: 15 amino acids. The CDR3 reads CASSAIWDPSRGYTF. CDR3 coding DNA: TGTGCCAGCAGTGCAATTTGGGACCCGAGTCGCGGCTACACCTTC.

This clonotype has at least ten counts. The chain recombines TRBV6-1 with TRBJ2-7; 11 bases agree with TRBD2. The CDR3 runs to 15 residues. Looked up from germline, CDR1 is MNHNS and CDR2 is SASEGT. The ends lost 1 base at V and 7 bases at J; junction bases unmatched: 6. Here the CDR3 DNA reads TGTGCCAGCAGTGAAGATAGCGGGGGGGCGGAAGAGCAGTACTTC. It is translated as CASSEDSGGAEEQYF.

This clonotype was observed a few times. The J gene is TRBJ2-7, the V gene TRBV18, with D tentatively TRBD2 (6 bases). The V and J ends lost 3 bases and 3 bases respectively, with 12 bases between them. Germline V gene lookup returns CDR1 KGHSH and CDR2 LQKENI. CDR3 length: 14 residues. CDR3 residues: CASSPPGTVYEQYF. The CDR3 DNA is TGTGCCAGCTCACCTCCCGGGACTGTCTACGAGCAGTACTTC.

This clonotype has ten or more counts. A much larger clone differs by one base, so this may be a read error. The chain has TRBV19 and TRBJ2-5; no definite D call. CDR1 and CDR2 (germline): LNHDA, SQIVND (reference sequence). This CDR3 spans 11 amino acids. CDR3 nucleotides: TGTGCCAGCAGTATGGGGGAGACCCAGTACTTC. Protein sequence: CASSMGETQYF.